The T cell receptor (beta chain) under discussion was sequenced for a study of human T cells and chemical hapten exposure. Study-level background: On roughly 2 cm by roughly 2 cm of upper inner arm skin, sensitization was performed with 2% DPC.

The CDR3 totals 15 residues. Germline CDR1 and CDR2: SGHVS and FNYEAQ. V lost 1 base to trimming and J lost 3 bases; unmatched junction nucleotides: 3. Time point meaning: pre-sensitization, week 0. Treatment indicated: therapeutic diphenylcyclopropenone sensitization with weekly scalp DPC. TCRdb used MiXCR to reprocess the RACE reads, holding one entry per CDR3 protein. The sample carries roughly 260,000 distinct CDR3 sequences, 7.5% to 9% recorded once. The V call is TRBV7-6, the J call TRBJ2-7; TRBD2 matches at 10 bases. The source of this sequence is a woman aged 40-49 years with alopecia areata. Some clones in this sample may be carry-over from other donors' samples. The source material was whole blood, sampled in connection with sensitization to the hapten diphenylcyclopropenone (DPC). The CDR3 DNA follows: TGTGCCAGCAGCTTAGAGGCTAGCGGGGGCTACGAGCAGTACTTC. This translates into CASSLEASGGYEQYF.